This is a list of T cell receptor delta chains from one sample in a study of γδ T cells in repeated Plasmodium falciparum infection. TCRdb applied CATT to the multiplex PCR reads for clone calling. The sample lists under 50,000 delta-chain clones, 1.6% occurring once. Sequenced input: gamma-delta T cells from blood. These receptors were collected from a pool of human donors (malaria-infected and uninfected, not separated). The CDR3 runs from the conserved cysteine through the conserved F or W. Fields, in order: D gene, clone size, J gene, V gene, CDR3 length, CDR3 protein, CDR3 DNA. D genes are given only for firm matches. Size is stated for part of the rows, as once, few or many counts, or as a class when the clone is expanded.

D: TRDD3
size: many
J: TRDJ1
V: TRDV1
length: 20
CDR3: CAPGETLRRITRRWGIKLIF
DNA: TGTGCTCCTGGGGAAACTCTTAGAAGGATCACTAGACGCTGGGGGATTAAACTCATCTTT

D: TRDD3
size: medium-sized
J: TRDJ1
V: TRDV1
length: 16
CDR3: CALGESFWGRSDKLIF
DNA: TGTGCTCTTGGGGAATCTTTCTGGGGGAGGTCCGATAAACTCATCTTT

D: TRDD3
size: many
J: TRDJ1
V: TRDV2
length: 19
CDR3: CACDTVLVLGDTWTDKLIF
DNA: TGTGCCTGTGACACGGTACTAGTACTGGGGGATACCTGGACCGATAAACTCATCTTT

D: TRDD3
size: medium-sized
J: TRDJ3
V: TRDV1
length: 21
CDR3: CALGELPTGWGIRWDTRQMFF
DNA: TGTGCTCTTGGGGAACTACCTACAGGGTGGGGGATACGATGGGACACCCGACAGATGTTTTTC

D: .
size: medium-sized
J: TRDJ1
V: TRDV1
length: 19
CDR3: CALGGRINHSCRDTDKLIF
DNA: TGTGCTCTTGGGGGACGTATAAACCACTCGTGTAGGGACACCGATAAACTCATCTTT

D: .
size: many
J: TRDJ1
V: TRAV14/DV4
length: 18
CDR3: CAMREGRLGPEYTDKLIF
DNA: TGTGCAATGAGAGAGGGCAGACTAGGGCCCGAGTACACCGATAAACTCATCTTT

D: TRDD3
size: few
J: TRDJ1
V: TRDV1
length: 15
CDR3: CALGGPGGYGAEPIF
DNA: TGTGCTCTTGGGGGGCCTGGGGGATACGGGGCGGAACCCATCTTT

D: .
size: many
J: TRDJ1
V: TRDV3
length: 17
CDR3: CAFPGLYHPVHGDKLIF
DNA: TGTGCCTTTCCTGGCCTATACCACCCTGTACATGGCGATAAACTCATCTTT

D: .
size: many
J: TRDJ1
V: TRDV1
length: 15
CDR3: CALGGSFPPLDKLIF
DNA: TGTGCTCTTGGGGGGTCTTTTCCCCCTCTCGATAAACTCATCTTT

D: .
size: few
J: TRDJ1
V: TRDV1
length: 15
CDR3: CALGHVCWTCDKLIF
DNA: TGTGCTCTTGGCCACGTTTGCTGGACCTGTGATAAACTCATCTTT

D: .
size: many
J: TRDJ1
V: TRDV1
length: 18
CDR3: CALGERRYGIRYWDKLIF
DNA: TGTGCTCTTGGGGAACGGAGGTACGGCATACGTTATTGGGATAAACTCATCTTT

D: TRDD3
size: many
J: TRDJ1
V: TRDV1
length: 18
CDR3: CALSPCARWGISTDKLIF
DNA: TGTGCTCTTAGCCCCTGCGCACGCTGGGGGATATCGACCGATAAACTCATCTTT

D: TRDD3
size: many
J: TRDJ1
V: TRDV1
length: 23
CDR3: CALGEPNFLLLGDAPLNGDKLIF
DNA: TGTGCTCTTGGGGAACCAAACTTCCTCCTACTGGGGGATGCCCCCTTAAACGGAGATAAACTCATCTTT

D: .
size: many
J: TRDJ1
V: TRDV2
length: 15
CDR3: CACDRVGVSTDKLIF
DNA: TGTGCCTGTGACAGGGTGGGGGTCAGTACCGATAAACTCATCTTT

D: .
size: many
J: TRDJ1
V: TRDV1
length: 18
CDR3: CALEELWSRWSYTDKLIF
DNA: TGTGCTCTTGAGGAACTATGGTCCCGCTGGTCCTACACCGATAAACTCATCTTT

D: .
size: .
J: TRDJ1
V: TRDV1
length: 13
CDR3: CALGEPGRFTLHF
DNA: TGTGCTCTTGGGGAACCGGGACGATTCACCCTCCACTTT

D: TRDD3
size: many
J: TRDJ1
V: TRDV1
length: 23
CDR3: CALGEPLFPSLWPGGYVNDKLIF
DNA: TGTGCTCTTGGGGAACCTCTCTTTCCTTCCCTCTGGCCTGGGGGATACGTAAACGATAAACTCATCTTT

D: .
size: many
J: TRDJ1
V: TRDV2
length: 14
CDR3: CACDTITGTDKLIF
DNA: TGTGCCTGTGACACCATTACTGGAACCGATAAACTCATCTTT

D: .
size: medium-sized
J: TRDJ1
V: TRDV1
length: 23
CDR3: CALGELGFFLPRSRGRYTDKLIF
DNA: TGTGCTCTTGGGGAACTAGGATTCTTCCTGCCCAGGTCTCGGGGACGATACACCGATAAACTCATCTTT

D: TRDD3
size: many
J: TRDJ1
V: TRDV1
length: 15
CDR3: CALGILPPFTGGIIF
DNA: TGTGCTCTTGGGATACTTCCTCCTTTCACTGGGGGAATCATCTTT

D: TRDD3
size: many
J: TRDJ1
V: TRDV2
length: 17
CDR3: CACDPTGGISNTDKLIF
DNA: TGTGCCTGTGACCCTACGGGGGGGATATCGAACACCGATAAACTCATCTTT

D: .
size: many
J: TRDJ3
V: TRDV2
length: 17
CDR3: CACDPALSSWDTRQMFF
DNA: TGTGCCTGTGACCCGGCACTAAGCTCCTGGGACACCCGACAGATGTTTTTC

D: .
size: medium-sized
J: TRDJ1
V: TRDV1
length: 16
CDR3: CALGRRAPPYTDKLIF
DNA: TGTGCTCTTGGGAGGCGGGCTCCTCCGTACACCGATAAACTCATCTTT

D: TRDD3
size: many
J: TRDJ1
V: TRDV1
length: 23
CDR3: CALGELSLGLPHYWGSRTDKLIF
DNA: TGTGCTCTTGGGGAACTATCTTTAGGCCTTCCCCATTACTGGGGGTCTAGAACCGATAAACTCATCTTT

D: .
size: many
J: TRDJ1
V: TRDV1
length: 18
CDR3: CALGERGPTIRGTDKLIF
DNA: TGTGCTCTTGGGGAACGAGGCCCTACTATACGGGGGACAGATAAACTCATCTTT

D: TRDD3
size: many
J: TRDJ3
V: TRDV2
length: 19
CDR3: CACDTLLGASSWDTRQMFF
DNA: TGTGCCTGTGACACCTTACTGGGGGCTAGCTCCTGGGACACCCGACAGATGTTTTTC

D: TRDD3
size: few
J: TRDJ4
V: TRDV1
length: 19
CDR3: CALGEDIKSWGSYREPLIF
DNA: TGTGCTCTTGGGGAGGACATTAAGTCCTGGGGGTCCTATCGAGAACCCCTGATCTTT

D: TRDD3
size: many
J: TRDJ3
V: TRDV2
length: 20
CDR3: CACDTVDPGDKIWDTRQMFF
DNA: TGTGCCTGTGACACCGTAGACCCGGGGGATAAAATCTGGGACACCCGACAGATGTTTTTC

D: .
size: many
J: TRDJ1
V: TRDV1
length: 23
CDR3: CAIGNPLGPRPHLVNYPSDKLIF
DNA: TGTGCTATTGGGAACCCCCTAGGTCCTAGACCCCATCTGGTGAACTATCCCAGCGATAAACTCATCTTT

D: TRDD3
size: many
J: TRDJ1
V: TRDV1
length: 20
CDR3: CALGEGNTYGIRPYTDKLIF
DNA: TGTGCTCTTGGGGAAGGAAATACCTACGGGATACGACCGTACACCGATAAACTCATCTTT

D: TRDD3
size: large
J: TRDJ1
V: TRDV3
length: 16
CDR3: CASGPYWGIQPDKLIF
DNA: TGTGCCTCGGGGCCATACTGGGGGATACAACCCGATAAACTCATCTTT

D: TRDD3
size: few
J: TRDJ1
V: TRDV1
length: 23
CDR3: CALGELLACGVGDTSRYTDKLIF
DNA: TGTGCCCTTGGGGAATTATTGGCCTGCGGGGTGGGGGATACAAGCCGGTACACCGATAAACTCATCTTT

D: TRDD3
size: large
J: TRDJ1
V: TRDV1
length: 12
CDR3: CALFELTGGLIF
DNA: TGTGCTCTCTTTGAGCTTACTGGGGGTCTCATCTTT

D: TRDD3
size: many
J: TRDJ1
V: TRDV1
length: 20
CDR3: CALGTSNYVPWGIPTDKLIF
DNA: TGTGCTCTTGGGACCAGCAACTACGTGCCCTGGGGGATCCCCACCGATAAACTCATCTTT

D: TRDD3
size: medium-sized
J: TRDJ1
V: TRDV1
length: 20
CDR3: CALGELADLDTGGYTDKLIF
DNA: TGTGCTCTTGGGGAGCTAGCAGATCTCGATACTGGGGGATACACCGATAAACTCATCTTT

D: .
size: medium-sized
J: TRDJ1
V: TRDV1
length: 16
CDR3: CALGDPLLTGLDKLIF
DNA: TGTGCTCTTGGGGATCCTCTACTTACGGGGCTCGATAAACTCATCTTT

D: TRDD3
size: many
J: TRDJ1
V: TRDV2
length: 16
CDR3: CACVPLGDPMPDKLIF
DNA: TGTGCCTGTGTTCCTCTGGGGGATCCCATGCCCGATAAACTCATCTTT

D: TRDD3
size: medium-sized
J: TRDJ1
V: TRDV1
length: 17
CDR3: CALGALPWGSYTDKLIF
DNA: TGTGCTCTTGGGGCTCTCCCCTGGGGGTCGTACACCGATAAACTCATCTTT

D: TRDD3
size: medium-sized
J: TRDJ1
V: TRDV1
length: 14
CDR3: CALGFIILGDKLIF
DNA: TGTGCTCTTGGTTTTATAATACTGGGGGATAAACTCATCTTT

D: .
size: .
J: TRDJ3
V: TRDV2
length: 17
CDR3: CACDRITGSVDTRQMFF
DNA: TGTGCCTGTGACAGAATTACTGGTTCGGTGGACACCCGACAGATGTTTTTC

D: .
size: many
J: TRDJ1
V: TRDV1
length: 17
CDR3: CALGEPIGCGQADKLIF
DNA: TGTGCTCTTGGGGAACCAATAGGCTGTGGGCAGGCCGATAAACTCATCTTT